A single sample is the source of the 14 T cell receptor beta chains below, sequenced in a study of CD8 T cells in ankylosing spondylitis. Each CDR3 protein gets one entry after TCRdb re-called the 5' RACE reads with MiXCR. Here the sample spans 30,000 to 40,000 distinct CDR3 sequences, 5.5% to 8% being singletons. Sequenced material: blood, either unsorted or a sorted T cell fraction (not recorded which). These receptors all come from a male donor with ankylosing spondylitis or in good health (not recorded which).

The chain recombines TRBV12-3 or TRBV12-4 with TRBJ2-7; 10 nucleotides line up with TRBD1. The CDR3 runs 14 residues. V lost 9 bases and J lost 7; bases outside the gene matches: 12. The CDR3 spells CASRQGAVMSEQYF. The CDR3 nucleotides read TGTGCCAGTCGACAGGGGGCGGTAATGTCGGAGCAGTACTTC.

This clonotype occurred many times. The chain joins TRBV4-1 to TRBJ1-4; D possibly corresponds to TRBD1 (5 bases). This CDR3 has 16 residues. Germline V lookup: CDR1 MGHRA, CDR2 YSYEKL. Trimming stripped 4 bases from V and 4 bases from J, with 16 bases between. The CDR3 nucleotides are TGCGCCAGCAGCCGGGGGGGGGACGGATTTAATGAAAAACTGTTTTTT. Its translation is CASSRGGDGFNEKLFF.

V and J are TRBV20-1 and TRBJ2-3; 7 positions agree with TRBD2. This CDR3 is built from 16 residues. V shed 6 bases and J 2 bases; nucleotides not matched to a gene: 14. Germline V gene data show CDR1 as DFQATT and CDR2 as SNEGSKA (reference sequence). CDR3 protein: CSAKGRLADPTDTQYF. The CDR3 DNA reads TGCAGTGCAAAAGGCAGGCTAGCGGATCCCACAGATACGCAGTATTTT.

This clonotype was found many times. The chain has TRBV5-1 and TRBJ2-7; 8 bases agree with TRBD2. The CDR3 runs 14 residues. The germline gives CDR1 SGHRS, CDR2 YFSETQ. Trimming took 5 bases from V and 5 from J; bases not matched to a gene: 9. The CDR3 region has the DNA TGCGCCAGCAGGGCGGGAGGAGGAGAAAACGAGCAGTACTTC. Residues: CASRAGGGENEQYF.

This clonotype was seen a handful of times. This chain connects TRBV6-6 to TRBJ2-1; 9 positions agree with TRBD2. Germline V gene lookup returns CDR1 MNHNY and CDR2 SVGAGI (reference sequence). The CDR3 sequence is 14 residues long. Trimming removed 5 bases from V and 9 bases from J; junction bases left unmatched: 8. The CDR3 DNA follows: TGTGCCAGCAGTATAGCGGGAGATTATGGTGAGCAGTTCTTC. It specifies CASSIAGDYGEQFF.

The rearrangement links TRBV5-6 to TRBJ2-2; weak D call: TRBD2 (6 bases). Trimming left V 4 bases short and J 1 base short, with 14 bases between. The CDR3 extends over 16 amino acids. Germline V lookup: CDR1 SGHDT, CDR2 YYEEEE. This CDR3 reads CASSGGTVRNTGELFF. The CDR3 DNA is TGTGCCAGCAGCGGTGGGACTGTAAGGAACACCGGGGAGCTGTTTTTT.

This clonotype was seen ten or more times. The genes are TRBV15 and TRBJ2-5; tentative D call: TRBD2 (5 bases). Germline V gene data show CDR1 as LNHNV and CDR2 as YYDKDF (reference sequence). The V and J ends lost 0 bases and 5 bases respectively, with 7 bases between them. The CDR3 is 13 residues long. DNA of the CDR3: TGTGCCACCAGCAGAGATCGGAGGGAGACCCAGTACTTC. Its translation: CATSRDRRETQYF.

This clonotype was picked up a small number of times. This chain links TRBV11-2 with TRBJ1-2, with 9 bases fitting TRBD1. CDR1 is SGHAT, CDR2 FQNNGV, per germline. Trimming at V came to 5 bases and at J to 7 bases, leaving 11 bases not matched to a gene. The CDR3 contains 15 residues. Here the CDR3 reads CASSPAGTGRGGYTF. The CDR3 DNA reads TGTGCCAGCAGCCCAGCCGGGACAGGGAGGGGTGGCTACACCTTC.

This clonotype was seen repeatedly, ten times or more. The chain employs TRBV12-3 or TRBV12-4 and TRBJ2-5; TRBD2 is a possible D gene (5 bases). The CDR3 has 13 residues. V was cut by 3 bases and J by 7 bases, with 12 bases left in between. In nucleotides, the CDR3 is TGTGCCAGCAGTTTTGGGTACCGGGGGACCCAGTACTTC. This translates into CASSFGYRGTQYF.

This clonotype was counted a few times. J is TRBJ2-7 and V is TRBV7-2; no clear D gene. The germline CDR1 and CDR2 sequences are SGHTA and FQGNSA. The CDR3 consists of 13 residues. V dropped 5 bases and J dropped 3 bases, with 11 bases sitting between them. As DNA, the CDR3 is TGTGCCAGCAGCCCTAGGGTCCTCTACGAGCAGTACTTC. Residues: CASSPRVLYEQYF.

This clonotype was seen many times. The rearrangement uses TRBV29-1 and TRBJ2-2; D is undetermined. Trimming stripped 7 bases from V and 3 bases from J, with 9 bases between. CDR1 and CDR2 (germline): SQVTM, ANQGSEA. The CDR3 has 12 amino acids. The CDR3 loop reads CSALIHTGELFF. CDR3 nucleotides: TGCAGCGCGTTGATACACACCGGGGAGCTGTTTTTT.

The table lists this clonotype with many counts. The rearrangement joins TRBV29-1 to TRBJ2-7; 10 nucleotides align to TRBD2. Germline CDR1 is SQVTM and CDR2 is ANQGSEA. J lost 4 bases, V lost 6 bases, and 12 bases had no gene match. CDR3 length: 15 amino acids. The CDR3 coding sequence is TGCAGCGTCCTGAAACTAGCGGGAATTCAATACGAGCAGTACTTC. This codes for CSVLKLAGIQYEQYF.

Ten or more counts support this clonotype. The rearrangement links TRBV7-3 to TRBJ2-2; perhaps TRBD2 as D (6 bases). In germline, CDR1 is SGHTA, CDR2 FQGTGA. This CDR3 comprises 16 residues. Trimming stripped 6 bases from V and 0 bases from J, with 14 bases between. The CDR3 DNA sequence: TGTGCCAGCAGGGGATTTAGCGGAGCGAACACCGGGGAGCTGTTTTTT. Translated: CASRGFSGANTGELFF.

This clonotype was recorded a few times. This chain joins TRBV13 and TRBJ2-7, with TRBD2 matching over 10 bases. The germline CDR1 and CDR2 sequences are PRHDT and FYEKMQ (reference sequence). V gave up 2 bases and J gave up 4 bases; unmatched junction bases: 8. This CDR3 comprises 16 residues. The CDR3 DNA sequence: TGTGCCAGCAGCTTAAATTCCCCAGCGGGAGGGTACGAGCAGTACTTC. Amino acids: CASSLNSPAGGYEQYF.